This TCR beta chain originates from a study of blood T cell repertoires in COVID-19. Clones were sequenced by immunoSEQ multiplex PCR, and TCRdb holds only the in-frame ones, with some missing. The table shows about 210,000 clones, with approximately 78% occurring only once. Germline CDR1 is KGHSH and CDR2 is LQKENI. The V gene lost 6 bases and the J gene lost 3 bases, with 9 bases spanning the gap. The CDR3 runs 13 residues. Sample: PBMCs or T cells enriched from blood (not recorded which). The rearrangement joins TRBV18 to TRBJ1-5, with D unclear. The source of this sequence is a man aged 35 to 55 who had recovered from COVID-19. The CDR3 sequence: CASSGVFNQPQHF. DNA for the CDR3: TGTGCCAGCTCCGGGGTCTTCAATCAGCCCCAGCATTTT.